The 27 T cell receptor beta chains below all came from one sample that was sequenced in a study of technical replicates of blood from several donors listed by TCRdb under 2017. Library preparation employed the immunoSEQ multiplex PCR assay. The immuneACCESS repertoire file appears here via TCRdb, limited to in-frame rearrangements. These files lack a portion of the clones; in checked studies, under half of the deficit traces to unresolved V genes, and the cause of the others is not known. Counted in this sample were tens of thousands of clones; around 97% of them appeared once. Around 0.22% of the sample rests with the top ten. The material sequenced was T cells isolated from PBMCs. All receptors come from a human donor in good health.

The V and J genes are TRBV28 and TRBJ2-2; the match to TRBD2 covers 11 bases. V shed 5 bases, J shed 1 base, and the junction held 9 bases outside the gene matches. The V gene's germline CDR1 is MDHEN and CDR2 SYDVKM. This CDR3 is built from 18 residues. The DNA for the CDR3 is TGTGCCAGCAGTGCACGACTAGCGGGACCTAGGAACACCGGGGAGCTGTTTTTT. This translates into CASSARLAGPRNTGELFF.

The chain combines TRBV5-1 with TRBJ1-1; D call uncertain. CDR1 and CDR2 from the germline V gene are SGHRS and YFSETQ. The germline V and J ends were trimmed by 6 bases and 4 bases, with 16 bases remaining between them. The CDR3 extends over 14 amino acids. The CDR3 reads CASNSGSVPTEAFF. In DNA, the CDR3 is TGCGCCAGCAACTCAGGTTCTGTGCCCACTGAAGCTTTCTTT.

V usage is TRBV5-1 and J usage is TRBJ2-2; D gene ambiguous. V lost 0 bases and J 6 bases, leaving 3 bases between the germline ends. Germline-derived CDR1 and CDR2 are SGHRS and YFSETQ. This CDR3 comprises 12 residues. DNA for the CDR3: TGCGCCAGCAGCTTGGCCTCCGGGGAGCTGTTTTTT. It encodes CASSLASGELFF. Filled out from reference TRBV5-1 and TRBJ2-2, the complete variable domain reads KAGVTQTPRYLIKTRGQQVTLSCSPISGHRSVSWYQQTPGQGLQFLFEYFSETQRNKGNFPGRFSGRQFSNSRSEMNVSTLELGDSALYLCASSLASGELFFGEGSRLTVL.

CDR3 amino acids: CASSQDWIGQGMVRHGYTF. The CDR3 bases are TGTGCCAGCAGCCAAGATTGGATCGGACAGGGGATGGTGAGGCATGGCTACACCTTC. The rearrangement links TRBV4-2 to TRBJ1-2; 9 nucleotides align to TRBD1. V shed 0 bases, J shed 6 bases, and the junction held 17 bases outside the gene matches. This CDR3 is 19 amino acids long. CDR1 LGHNA and CDR2 YNFKEQ come from the germline V gene.

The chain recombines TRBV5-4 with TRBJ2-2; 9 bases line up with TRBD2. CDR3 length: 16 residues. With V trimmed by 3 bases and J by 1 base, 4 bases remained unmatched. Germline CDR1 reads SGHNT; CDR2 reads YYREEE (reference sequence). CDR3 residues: CASSSWTSVNTGELFF. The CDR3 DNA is TGTGCCAGCAGCTCCTGGACTAGCGTGAACACCGGGGAGCTGTTTTTT.

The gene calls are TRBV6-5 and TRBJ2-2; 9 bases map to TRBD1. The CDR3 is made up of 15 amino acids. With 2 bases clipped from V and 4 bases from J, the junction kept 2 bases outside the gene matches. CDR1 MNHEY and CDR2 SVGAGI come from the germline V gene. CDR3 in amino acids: CASSYETGGTGELFF. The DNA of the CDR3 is TGTGCCAGCAGTTACGAGACAGGGGGCACCGGGGAGCTGTTTTTT.

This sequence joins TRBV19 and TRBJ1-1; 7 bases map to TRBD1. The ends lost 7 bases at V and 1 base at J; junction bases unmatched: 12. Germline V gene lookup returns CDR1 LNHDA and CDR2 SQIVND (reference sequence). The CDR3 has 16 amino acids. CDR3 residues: CASNVKFKGANTEAFF. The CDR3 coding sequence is TGTGCCAGTAACGTCAAATTTAAGGGGGCGAACACTGAAGCTTTCTTT.

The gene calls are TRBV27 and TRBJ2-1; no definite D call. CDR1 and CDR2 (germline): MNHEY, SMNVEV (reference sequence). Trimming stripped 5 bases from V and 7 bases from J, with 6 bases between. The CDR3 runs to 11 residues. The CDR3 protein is CASSLRNEQFF. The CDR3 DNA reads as TGTGCCAGCAGTCTAAGAAATGAGCAGTTCTTC.

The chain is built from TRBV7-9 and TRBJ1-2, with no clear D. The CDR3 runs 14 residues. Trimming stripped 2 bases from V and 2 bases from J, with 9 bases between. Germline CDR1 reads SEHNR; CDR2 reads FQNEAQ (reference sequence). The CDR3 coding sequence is TGTGCCAGCAGCTTACCGGTACTGAACTATGGCTACACCTTC. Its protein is CASSLPVLNYGYTF.

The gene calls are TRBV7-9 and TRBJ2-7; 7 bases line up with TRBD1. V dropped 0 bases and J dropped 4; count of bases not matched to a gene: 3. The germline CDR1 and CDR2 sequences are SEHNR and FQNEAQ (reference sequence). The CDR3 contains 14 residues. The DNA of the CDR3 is TGTGCCAGCAGCTTAGCTCCACAGGGGTACGAGCAGTACTTC. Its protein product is CASSLAPQGYEQYF.

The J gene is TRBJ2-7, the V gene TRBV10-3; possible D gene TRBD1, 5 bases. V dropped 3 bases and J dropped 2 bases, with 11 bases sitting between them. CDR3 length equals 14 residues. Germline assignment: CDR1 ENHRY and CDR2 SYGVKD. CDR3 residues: CAISETSGTYEQYF. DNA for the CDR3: TGTGCCATCAGTGAAACCTCAGGGACCTACGAGCAGTACTTC.

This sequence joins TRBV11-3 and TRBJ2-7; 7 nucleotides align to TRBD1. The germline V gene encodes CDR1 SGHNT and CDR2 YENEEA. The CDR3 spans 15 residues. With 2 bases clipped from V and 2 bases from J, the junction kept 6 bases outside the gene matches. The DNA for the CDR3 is TGTGCCAGCAGCTTAAGGGACAGTTTAGCCTACGAGCAGTACTTC. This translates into CASSLRDSLAYEQYF.

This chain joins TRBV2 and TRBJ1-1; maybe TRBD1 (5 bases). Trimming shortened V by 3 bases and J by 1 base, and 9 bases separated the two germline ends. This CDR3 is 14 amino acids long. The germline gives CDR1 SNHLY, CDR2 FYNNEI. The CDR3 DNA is TGTGCCAGCAGTGAGCACAGGTCGAACACTGAAGCTTTCTTT. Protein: CASSEHRSNTEAFF.

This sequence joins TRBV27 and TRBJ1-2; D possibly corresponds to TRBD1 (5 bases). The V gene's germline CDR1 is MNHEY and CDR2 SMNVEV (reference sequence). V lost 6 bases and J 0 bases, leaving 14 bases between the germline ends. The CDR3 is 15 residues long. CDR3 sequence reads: CASSEEGAANYGYTF. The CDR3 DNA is TGTGCCAGCAGCGAGGAAGGGGCGGCTAACTATGGCTACACCTTC.

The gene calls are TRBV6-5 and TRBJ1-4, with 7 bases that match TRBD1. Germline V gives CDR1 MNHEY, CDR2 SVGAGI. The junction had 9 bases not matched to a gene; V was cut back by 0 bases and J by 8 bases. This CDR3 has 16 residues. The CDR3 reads CASSYSVDRVFEKLFF. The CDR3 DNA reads TGTGCCAGCAGTTACTCGGTTGACAGGGTCTTCGAAAAACTGTTTTTT.

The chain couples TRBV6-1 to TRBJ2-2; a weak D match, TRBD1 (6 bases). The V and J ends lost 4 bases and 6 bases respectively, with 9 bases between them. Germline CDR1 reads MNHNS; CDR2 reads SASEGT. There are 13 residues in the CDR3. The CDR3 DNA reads TGTGCCAGCAGTGCAGGGGCCCCCGGGGAGCTGTTTTTT. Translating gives CASSAGAPGELFF.

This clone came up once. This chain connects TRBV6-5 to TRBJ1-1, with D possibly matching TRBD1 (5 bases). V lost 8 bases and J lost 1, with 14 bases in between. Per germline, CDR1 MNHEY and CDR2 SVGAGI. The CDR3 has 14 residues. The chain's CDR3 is CASAFRGENTEAFF. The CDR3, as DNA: TGTGCCAGCGCGTTTAGGGGTGAGAACACTGAAGCTTTCTTT.

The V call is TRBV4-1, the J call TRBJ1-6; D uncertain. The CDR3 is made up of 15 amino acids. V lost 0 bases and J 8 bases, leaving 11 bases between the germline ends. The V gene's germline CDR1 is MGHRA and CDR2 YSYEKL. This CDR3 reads CASSQDPGMDSPLHF. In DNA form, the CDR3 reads TGCGCCAGCAGCCAAGACCCGGGGATGGATTCACCCCTCCACTTT.

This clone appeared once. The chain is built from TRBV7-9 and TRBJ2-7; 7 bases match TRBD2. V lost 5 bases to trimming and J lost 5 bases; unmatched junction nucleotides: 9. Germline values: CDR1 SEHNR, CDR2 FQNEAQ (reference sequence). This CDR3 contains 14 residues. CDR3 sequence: CASSVSGNRDEQYF. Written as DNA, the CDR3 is TGTGCCAGCAGCGTGAGCGGGAATCGCGACGAGCAGTACTTC.

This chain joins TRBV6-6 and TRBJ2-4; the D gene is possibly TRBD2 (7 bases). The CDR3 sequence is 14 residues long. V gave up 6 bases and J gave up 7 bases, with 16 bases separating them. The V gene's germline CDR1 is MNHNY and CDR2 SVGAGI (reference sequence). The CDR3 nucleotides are TGTGCCAGCAGACCCCCGGGGGGCATGAACATTCAGTACTTC. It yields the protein CASRPPGGMNIQYF.

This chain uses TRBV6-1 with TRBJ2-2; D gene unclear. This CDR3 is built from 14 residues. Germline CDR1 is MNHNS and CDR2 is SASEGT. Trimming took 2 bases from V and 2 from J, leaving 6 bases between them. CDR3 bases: TGTGCCAGCAGTGAACGGAGAAACACCGGGGAGCTGTTTTTT. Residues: CASSERRNTGELFF.

This chain's CDR3 is CASSTGRTYEQYF. Written as DNA, the CDR3 is TGTGCCAGCAGCACAGGGCGAACCTACGAGCAGTACTTC. The chain couples TRBV7-6 to TRBJ2-7; possible D gene TRBD1, 6 bases. The germline V gene encodes CDR1 SGHVS and CDR2 FNYEAQ. V was shortened by 5 bases and J by 2 bases, with 10 bases between the two germline ends. CDR3 length: 13 amino acids.

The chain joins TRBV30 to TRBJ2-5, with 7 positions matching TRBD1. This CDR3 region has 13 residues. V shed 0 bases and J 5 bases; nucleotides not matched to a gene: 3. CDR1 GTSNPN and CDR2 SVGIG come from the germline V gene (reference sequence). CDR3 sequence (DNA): TGTGCCTGGAGTGTAAGGGGGCGCGAGACCCAGTACTTC. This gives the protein CAWSVRGRETQYF. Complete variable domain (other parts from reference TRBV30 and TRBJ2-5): SQTIHQWPATLVQPVGSPLSLECTVEGTSNPNLYWYRQAAGRGLQLLFYSVGIGQISSEVPQNLSASRPQDRQFILSSKKLLLSDSGFYLCAWSVRGRETQYFGPGTRLLVL.

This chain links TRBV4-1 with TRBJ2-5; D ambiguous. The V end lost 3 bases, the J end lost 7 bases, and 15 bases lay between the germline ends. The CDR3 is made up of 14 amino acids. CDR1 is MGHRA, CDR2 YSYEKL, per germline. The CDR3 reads CASSQGLTDGTQYF. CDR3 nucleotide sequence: TGCGCCAGCAGCCAGGGTCTAACAGACGGGACCCAGTACTTC.

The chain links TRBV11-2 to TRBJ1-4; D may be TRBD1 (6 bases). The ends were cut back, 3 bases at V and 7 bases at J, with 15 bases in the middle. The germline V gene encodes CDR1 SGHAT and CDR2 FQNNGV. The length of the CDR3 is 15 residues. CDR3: CASSFKTGGSEKLFF. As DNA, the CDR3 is TGTGCCAGCAGCTTTAAGACAGGCGGCAGTGAAAAACTGTTTTTT.

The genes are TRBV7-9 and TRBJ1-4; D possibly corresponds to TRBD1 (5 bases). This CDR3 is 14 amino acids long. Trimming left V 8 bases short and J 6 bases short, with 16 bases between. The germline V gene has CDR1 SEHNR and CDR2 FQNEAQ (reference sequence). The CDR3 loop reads CASGKGFSDEKLFF. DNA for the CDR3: TGTGCCAGCGGGAAGGGGTTTTCAGATGAAAAACTGTTTTTT.

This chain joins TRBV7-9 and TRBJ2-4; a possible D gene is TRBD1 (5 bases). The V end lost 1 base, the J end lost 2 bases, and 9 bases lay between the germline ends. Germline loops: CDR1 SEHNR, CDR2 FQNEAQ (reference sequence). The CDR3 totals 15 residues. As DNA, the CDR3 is TGTGCCAGCAGCTTAGGGGGCGCGTCCAAAAACATTCAGTACTTC. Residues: CASSLGGASKNIQYF.